A single sample gave rise to the 8 T cell receptor beta chains below, sequenced in a study of human T cells and chemical hapten exposure. TCRdb re-analysed the RACE reads in MiXCR, keeping a single row per CDR3 protein. The table lists just under 350,000 distinct CDR3 sequences, about 7% of them singletons. Documented time point: patch test 1, 2 weeks after DPC sensitization. As for treatment: therapeutic diphenylcyclopropenone sensitization with weekly scalp DPC. The source was whole blood, collected in connection with sensitization to the hapten diphenylcyclopropenone (DPC). These receptors all stem from a woman between 18 and 30 years old with alopecia areata. Some clones in this sample may be carry-over from other donors' samples.

This clonotype has at least ten counts. The chain carries TRBV7-3 and TRBJ2-1; D ambiguous. The V end was cut by 5 bases, the J end by 5 bases, with 10 bases between. The CDR3 has 13 residues. Germline loops: CDR1 SGHTA, CDR2 FQGTGA. The CDR3 sequence: CASSPEPHNEQFF. The CDR3, as DNA: TGTGCCAGCAGCCCAGAACCTCACAATGAGCAGTTCTTC.

This clonotype has at least ten counts. The chain combines TRBV12-3 or TRBV12-4 with TRBJ2-5; the match to TRBD1 covers 8 bases. The V and J ends lost 5 bases and 4 bases, in that order; junction bases with no gene match: 9. The CDR3 extends over 15 amino acids. This CDR3 is CASSLNTGGRETQYF. The CDR3 coding sequence is TGTGCCAGCAGTCTAAATACAGGGGGGAGAGAGACCCAGTACTTC.

This clonotype was seen ten or more times. CDR3 sequence (DNA): TGTGCCATCAGCCGACTAGCGGGGGGGCAAGATACGCAGTATTTT. As protein: CAISRLAGGQDTQYF. This rearrangement joins TRBV10-3 to TRBJ2-3; 14 positions match TRBD2. Trimming at V came to 6 bases and at J to 5 bases, leaving 4 bases not matched to a gene. Germline V gives CDR1 ENHRY, CDR2 SYGVKD. The CDR3 is 15 residues long.

This clonotype was recorded at least ten times. The gene calls are TRBV12-3 or TRBV12-4 and TRBJ2-1, with 8 bases that match TRBD2. The length of the CDR3 is 16 residues. V shed 6 bases, J shed 3 bases, and the junction held 10 bases outside the gene matches. CDR3 sequence: CASRSRGGAGYNEQFF. The CDR3 DNA sequence: TGTGCCAGCAGGTCCCGGGGGGGGGCTGGCTACAATGAGCAGTTCTTC.

This rearrangement joins TRBV2 to TRBJ2-3; the match to TRBD2 covers 8 bases. Germline CDR1 reads SNHLY; CDR2 reads FYNNEI. The V segment lost 6 bases and the J segment 11 bases; nucleotides outside the gene matches: 7. There are 12 residues in the CDR3. CDR3 region: CASSPDTSGQYF. The CDR3 nucleotides read TGTGCCAGCAGCCCCGATACTAGCGGGCAGTATTTT.

This clonotype was seen many times. This rearrangement joins TRBV3-1 to TRBJ2-2; D is uncertain. Trimming took off 1 base at V and 5 bases at J, with 8 bases between the two ends. Germline CDR1 and CDR2: LGHDT and YNNKEL (reference sequence). This CDR3 contains 14 residues. The CDR3 nucleotides read TGTGCCAGCAGCCAAGTGATGGGGACCGGGGAGCTGTTTTTT. Amino acids: CASSQVMGTGELFF.

This clonotype has more than one count but fewer than ten. The CDR3 sequence: CASSPPGTGATGELFF. For the CDR3, the DNA is TGCGCCAGCAGCCCCCCCGGGACAGGGGCCACCGGGGAGCTGTTTTTT. The V call is TRBV5-1, the J call TRBJ2-2, with TRBD1 matching 10 bases. V gave up 4 bases and J gave up 4 bases; unmatched junction bases: 7. The germline V gene has CDR1 SGHRS and CDR2 YFSETQ. The CDR3 spans 16 residues. The variable domain in full, with the rest retrieved from reference TRBV5-1 and TRBJ2-2, is KAGVTQTPRYLIKTRGQQVTLSCSPISGHRSVSWYQQTPGQGLQFLFEYFSETQRNKGNFPGRFSGRQFSNSRSEMNVSTLELGDSALYLCASSPPGTGATGELFFGEGSRLTVL.

This clonotype was seen repeatedly, ten times or more. The junction shows a germline mismatch at one end, possibly a read error. V gene TRBV18 combines with J gene TRBJ2-3; D is unresolved. This CDR3 is 15 amino acids long. Germline loops: CDR1 KGHSH, CDR2 LQKENI. CDR3 in amino acids: CASSPTTEVTNTQYF. DNA for the CDR3: TGTGCCAGCTCACCTACCACCGAGGTCACAAATACGCAGTATTTT.